The 4 T cell receptor beta chains in this list originate from one sample, sequenced in a study of cytomegalovirus exposure and HLA in healthy donors (TCRdb year 2017). The library was generated by the immunoSEQ multiplex PCR assay. A mixture of 60 forward primers for TCR Vbeta segments and 13 reverse primers for TCR Jbeta segments was used in the multiplex PCR. The source is immuneACCESS, and TCRdb retained only in-frame sequences with V and J called. Part of the clones is not carried over; for the studies checked, unresolved V genes explain less than half of this, and the remainder is unexplained. The sample data list 150,000 to 200,000 clones, and 75% to 90% of these were observed just once. 1% of the sample goes to the ten largest clones. The sample taken for sequencing was PBMCs. These TCRs come from a boy under 10 years old in good health and CMV-seronegative.

This clone was observed a handful of times. This chain links TRBV7-9 with TRBJ2-3, with 11 bases identical to TRBD2. CDR1 is SEHNR and CDR2 is FQNEAQ in the germline V gene (reference sequence). CDR3 length: 15 amino acids. With V trimmed by 8 bases and J by 2 bases, 6 bases remained unmatched. Here the CDR3 reads CASVGTSGDTDTQYF. The DNA for the CDR3 is TGTGCCAGCGTTGGGACTAGCGGAGACACAGATACGCAGTATTTT.

The rearrangement uses TRBV7-6 and TRBJ1-2, with TRBD1 as a possible D gene (5 bases). Germline-derived CDR1 and CDR2 are SGHVS and FNYEAQ. The V end was cut by 1 base, the J end by 3 bases, with 15 bases between. CDR3 length equals 16 residues. The CDR3: CASSLVPPPGDYGYTF. CDR3 nucleotides: TGTGCCAGCAGCTTAGTGCCACCTCCGGGGGACTATGGCTACACCTTC.

The genes are TRBV30 and TRBJ2-3, with D tentatively TRBD2 (6 bases). Germline CDR1 reads GTSNPN; CDR2 reads SVGIG (reference sequence). This CDR3 has 13 amino acids. This chain's CDR3 is CASAGTGTDTQYF. The CDR3 DNA reads TGTGCGTCCGCGGGGACTGGCACAGATACGCAGTATTTT. Based on the CDR3 plus reference TRBV30 and TRBJ2-3, the full variable domain is SQTIHQWPATLVQPVGSPLSLECTVEGTSNPNLYWYRQAAGRGLQLLFYSVGIGQISSEVPQNLSASRPQDRQFILSSKKLLLSDSGFYLCASAGTGTDTQYFGPGTRLTVL.

The chain couples TRBV28 to TRBJ2-7; D is possibly TRBD1 (6 bases). The CDR3 extends over 14 amino acids. Germline V gene data show CDR1 as MDHEN and CDR2 as SYDVKM. The ends were cut back, 6 bases at V and 3 bases at J, with 15 bases in the middle. CDR3 DNA: TGTGCCAGCAGCCTAGGAACCAGGGGCTACGAGCAGTACTTC. As protein: CASSLGTRGYEQYF.